This TCR beta chain emerged from a study of blood T cell repertoires in COVID-19. This clone was observed at least ten times. The CDR3 consists of 12 residues. The V gene's germline CDR1 is MGHDK and CDR2 SYGVNS. V was cut by 2 bases and J by 11 bases, with 9 bases left in between. Methods used by the authors: Estimated nucleated cell counts came from reference gene primer amplification. The protocol was immunoSEQ multiplex PCR, while the TCRdb copy is restricted to in-frame clones and leaves out a portion. That table furnishes V, J and clone size, whereas the DNA furnished D and trimming. Of nearly 200,000 clones in the sample, roughly 80% were seen once.

J is TRBJ1-4 and V is TRBV25-1; D possibly corresponds to TRBD1 (5 bases). The source is a man aged 35 to 55 who had recovered from COVID-19. The source material was PBMCs or T cells enriched from blood (not recorded which). Written as DNA, the CDR3 is TGTGCCAGCAGTGAAGTTGGGGGGAAACTGTTTTTT. Translation gives CASSEVGGKLFF.